These T cell receptor beta chains were read from a single sample in a study of control samples from healthy donors and cancer patients. Only in-frame clones appear in the TCRdb table, and some are missing; sequencing was by immunoSEQ multiplex PCR. The table lists under 80,000 clones, over 90% of them singletons. Sequencing was done on a sample of blood. The receptors come from a woman in her thirties in good health. Both conserved end residues are part of each CDR3. D genes are given only for firm matches. The size of a clone is reported for some rows only, either as once, few or many, or as a class for expanded clones.

NA,NA,TRBV7-8,TRBJ2-7,CASSLESLSYEQYF,TGTGCCAGCAGCTTAGAATCATTGTCCTACGAGCAGTACTTC
NA,NA,TRBV24-1,TRBJ2-1,CATSPGRNEQFF,TGTGCCACCTCTCCGGGGAGAAATGAGCAGTTCTTC
TRBD2,NA,TRBV2,TRBJ2-2,CASSEYSAGRAGELFF,TGTGCCAGCAGTGAATATTCGGCAGGGAGGGCCGGGGAGCTGTTTTTT
NA,NA,TRBV19,TRBJ1-4,CASSRPYVGVTEKLFF,TGTGCCAGTAGTAGACCGTACGTCGGGGTAACGGAAAAACTGTTTTTT
TRBD2,NA,TRBV3-1/TRBV3-2,TRBJ2-5,CAAAPPGRGETQYF,TGTGCCGCCGCTCCCCCGGGGAGGGGAGAGACCCAGTACTTC
NA,NA,TRBV5-1,TRBJ1-6,CASSLGGGFTNSPLHF,TGCGCCAGCAGCTTGGGCGGGGGGTTTACTAATTCACCCCTCCACTTT
NA,NA,TRBV20-1,TRBJ1-2,CSASVRATARYGYTF,TGCAGTGCTAGTGTCAGGGCTACGGCGAGGTACGGCTACACCTTC
NA,NA,TRBV5-1,TRBJ1-3,CASSLSAGQGNTIYF,TGCGCCAGCAGCTTGTCGGCGGGGCAGGGAAACACCATATATTTT
NA,NA,TRBV6-6,TRBJ1-2,CASGGQPYYGYTF,TGTGCCAGCGGAGGACAGCCTTACTATGGCTACACCTTC
NA,NA,TRBV5-4,TRBJ1-2,CASSFRGAGGYTF,TGTGCCAGCAGCTTTCGGGGGGCAGGTGGCTACACCTTC
TRBD1,NA,TRBV28,TRBJ1-5,CASSGLLQGAQPQHF,TGTGCCAGCAGTGGGTTATTACAGGGGGCTCAGCCCCAGCATTTT
NA,NA,TRBV5-1,TRBJ2-2,CASSLASGSNTGELFF,TGCGCCAGCAGCTTGGCCAGCGGATCGAACACCGGGGAGCTGTTTTTT
NA,NA,TRBV19,TRBJ1-6,CASSVGIPSSPLHF,TGTGCCAGTAGTGTCGGGATCCCTTCGTCACCCCTCCACTTT
NA,NA,TRBV5-1,TRBJ2-4,CASSSGMVAEVNIQYF,TGCGCCAGCAGCTCGGGTATGGTAGCCGAAGTAAACATTCAGTACTTC
NA,NA,TRBV11-3,TRBJ1-2,CASSNLQDNYGYTF,TGTGCCAGCAGCAACCTACAGGATAACTATGGCTACACCTTC
NA,NA,TRBV7-9,TRBJ1-1,CASSSRASEAFF,TGTGCCAGCAGCTCCAGGGCTTCCGAAGCTTTCTTT
NA,NA,TRBV15,TRBJ2-3,CATSRERVPDTQYF,TGTGCCACCAGCAGAGAGAGGGTCCCAGATACGCAGTATTTT
NA,NA,TRBV5-1,TRBJ1-6,CASSLERGSPLHF,TGCGCCAGCAGCTTGGAGAGGGGTTCACCCCTCCACTTT
TRBD1,NA,TRBV30,TRBJ2-2,CAWRGTVGELFF,TGTGCCTGGAGGGGGACAGTTGGGGAGCTGTTTTTT
NA,NA,TRBV20-1,TRBJ1-2,CSASEGVGYTF,TGCAGTGCTAGTGAAGGGGTCGGCTACACCTTC
NA,NA,TRBV10-3,TRBJ2-5,CAISPGQETQYF,TGTGCCATCAGTCCCGGGCAAGAGACCCAGTACTTC
NA,NA,TRBV3-1/TRBV3-2,TRBJ1-1,CASNWRGESEAFF,TGTGCCAGCAACTGGAGAGGCGAAAGTGAAGCTTTCTTT
NA,NA,TRBV2,TRBJ2-5,CASSVLYETQYF,TGTGCCAGCAGTGTCCTGTACGAGACCCAGTACTTC
NA,NA,TRBV28,TRBJ2-5,CASSRTAGTQYF,TGTGCCAGCAGTCGGACTGCGGGGACCCAGTACTTC
NA,NA,TRBV30,TRBJ1-6,CAWRYGTGNSPLHF,TGTGCCTGGAGGTATGGGACGGGGAATTCACCCCTCCACTTT
NA,NA,TRBV27,TRBJ2-5,CASRGYRETQYF,TGTGCCAGCAGGGGGTATCGGGAGACCCAGTACTTC
NA,NA,TRBV5-6,TRBJ2-5,CASSLWDQETQYF,TGTGCCAGCAGCTTGTGGGATCAAGAGACCCAGTACTTC
NA,NA,TRBV10-3,TRBJ2-5,CAISESAVRGQETQYF,TGTGCCATCAGTGAGTCGGCAGTGCGGGGCCAAGAGACCCAGTACTTC
NA,NA,TRBV9,TRBJ1-6,CASRGRAPHSPLHF,TGTGCCAGCAGGGGAAGGGCACCACATTCACCCCTCCACTTT
NA,NA,TRBV5-1,TRBJ1-1,CASSSQGRGTEAFF,TGCGCCAGCAGCTCCCAGGGTAGGGGAACTGAAGCTTTCTTT
NA,NA,TRBV6-5,TRBJ1-5,CASRSTGRGDQPQHF,TGTGCCAGCAGGAGCACAGGGAGAGGTGATCAGCCCCAGCATTTT
NA,NA,TRBV4-1,TRBJ2-1,CASSQDSYEQFF,TGCGCCAGCAGCCAAGATAGCTATGAGCAGTTCTTC
NA,once,TRBV10-1,TRBJ1-1,CASSEFGGDRFAFF,TGCGCCAGCAGTGAGTTCGGGGGCGACCGGTTCGCTTTCTTT
NA,NA,TRBV12-3/TRBV12-4,TRBJ2-3,CASSLQGPDTQYF,TGTGCCAGCAGTTTACAGGGGCCAGATACGCAGTATTTT
NA,NA,TRBV6-4,TRBJ1-4,CARSPPSAFTNEKLFF,TGTGCCAGAAGTCCCCCTAGCGCGTTCACTAATGAAAAACTGTTTTTT
TRBD2,NA,TRBV4-1,TRBJ2-5,CASSLSLGTSGGAIETQYF,TGCGCCAGCAGCCTAAGCCTCGGGACTAGCGGGGGGGCGATAGAGACCCAGTACTTC
NA,NA,TRBV18,TRBJ1-1,CASSGSIGTEAFF,TGTGCCAGCTCAGGGAGCATTGGGACTGAAGCTTTCTTT
NA,NA,TRBV7-6,TRBJ1-4,CASSLALDEKLFF,TGTGCCAGCAGCTTAGCGTTAGATGAAAAACTGTTTTTT
NA,NA,TRBV5-4,TRBJ2-1,CASSPGANEQFF,TGTGCCAGCAGCCCGGGGGCCAATGAGCAGTTCTTC
NA,NA,TRBV7-2,TRBJ1-1,CASSWSTGNTEAFF,TGTGCCAGCAGCTGGTCGACTGGGAACACTGAAGCTTTCTTT
NA,few,TRBV9,TRBJ2-5,CASSAPTEETQYF,TGTGCCAGCAGCGCACCAACAGAAGAGACCCAGTACTTC
TRBD1,few,TRBV30,TRBJ2-7,CAWSSLTGIDEQYF,TGTGCCTGGAGCTCGCTGACAGGGATCGACGAGCAGTACTTC
TRBD1,once,TRBV3-1/TRBV3-2,TRBJ1-6,CASSRVISGTGISPLHF,TGTGCCAGCAGCCGCGTTATTTCCGGGACAGGGATTTCACCCCTCCACTTT
NA,NA,TRBV2,TRBJ1-2,CASSESPGSYGYTF,TGTGCCAGCAGTGAAAGTCCAGGTAGCTATGGCTACACCTTC
NA,NA,TRBV3-1/TRBV3-2,TRBJ1-4,CASPWELNEKLFF,TGTGCCAGCCCGTGGGAGCTTAATGAAAAACTGTTTTTT
NA,once,TRBV2,TRBJ1-5,CASSQRAAVEPQHF,TGTGCCAGCTCCCAGAGGGCCGCAGTGGAGCCCCAGCATTTT
NA,NA,TRBV12-3/TRBV12-4,TRBJ1-5,CASSSGFYQPQHF,TGTGCCAGCAGTTCCGGGTTTTATCAGCCCCAGCATTTT
NA,few,TRBV7-9,TRBJ1-1,CASSTRTEGTEAFF,TGTGCCAGCAGCACCAGGACAGAGGGGACTGAAGCTTTCTTT
NA,NA,TRBV2,TRBJ1-5,CASRPGTRQPQHF,TGTGCCAGCAGGCCCGGGACGAGACAGCCCCAGCATTTT
TRBD1,NA,TRBV25-1,TRBJ2-7,CASSESGQEYEQYF,TGTGCCAGCAGTGAATCCGGACAGGAATACGAGCAGTACTTC
NA,NA,TRBV27,TRBJ1-1,CASSLGRGYTEAFF,TGTGCCAGCAGTCTCGGCCGGGGGTACACTGAAGCTTTCTTT
NA,once,TRBV9,TRBJ1-3,CASKGGGNTIYF,TGTGCCAGCAAAGGCGGAGGAAACACCATATATTTT
TRBD1,NA,TRBV3-1/TRBV3-2,TRBJ2-7,CASSPRRQGLYEQYF,TGTGCCAGCAGCCCTCGTCGACAGGGGCTCTACGAGCAGTACTTC